This record looks at one T cell receptor (beta chain) sequence and its context. Antigen unknown. This entry comes from a study of T cell responses to AZD1222 COVID-19 vaccine. Points from the study as a whole: Regions left unmutated in variants are reportedly the target of nearly half of spike-specific TCRs. Among the donors, most were white British and more were female, and clonal diversity was possibly underestimated. Just five or six AZD1222 recipients were seropositive at baseline. Regions 160-218 and 743-854 dominated among vaccine-associated CD4 TCRs spanning spike.

The repertoire was sequenced with immunoSEQ multiplex PCR; TCRdb's copy has only in-frame clones and lacks some. The top ten hold more than 15% of the sample, which has more than 85,000 clones, roughly 83% seen once. Germline assignment: CDR1 LGHDT and CDR2 YNNKEL (reference sequence). The germline V and J ends were trimmed by 1 base and 0 bases, with 23 bases remaining between them. This CDR3 spans 20 amino acids. The receptor's source is an adult in good health. The genes are TRBV3-1 (or the pseudogene TRBV3-2) and TRBJ2-3; D perhaps matches TRBD1 (5 bases). The starting material was peripheral blood, obtained on day 0 of AZD1222 vaccination. The CDR3 sequence is CASSQGATPGKGQSTDTQYF. For the CDR3, the DNA is TGTGCCAGCAGCCAAGGTGCAACGCCAGGGAAGGGGCAGAGCACAGATACGCAGTATTTT.